What follows is one T cell receptor beta chain and its context. The target antigen is unknown. 13 Jbeta primers and 60 Vbeta primers were used for the PCR. Clones were read by immunoSEQ multiplex PCR, and TCRdb kept only the in-frame ones, dropping some. The sample contains about 180,000 clones, around 80% of which appear only once. This sample stems from a study of cytomegalovirus exposure and HLA in healthy donors. Germline V gives CDR1 SGHTA, CDR2 FQGNSA. After removal of 4 bases from V and 5 bases from J, the junction contained 5 bases not matched to a gene. CDR3 size: 15 residues. Broader study findings: It was confirmed in vitro that three of the CMV-associated chains were specific for CMV antigens.

The genes are TRBV7-2 and TRBJ1-5; TRBD1 matches 10 bases. This TCR came from a woman aged 25 to 39 in good health and CMV-seropositive. The sample was PBMCs. CDR3 DNA: TGTGCCAGCAGCTACCGGACAGGGGGAGATCAGCCCCAGCATTTT. This translates into CASSYRTGGDQPQHF. Full variable domain (remainder filled in from reference TRBV7-2 and TRBJ1-5): GAGVSQSPSNKVTEKGKDVELRCDPISGHTALYWYRQSLGQGLEFLIYFQGNSAPDKSGLPSDRFSAERTGGSVSTLTIQRTQQEDSAVYLCASSYRTGGDQPQHFGDGTRLSIL.